This entry concerns a single TCR beta chain. The antigen is unknown. The entry originates in a study of T cells after yellow fever vaccination. About the research overall: The fractions with low cell numbers were processed using SMART-Seq v4 Ultra Low Input. Study-wide results and limits: Post-booster reappearance was seen for most primary-vaccination clones (around 96% CD4, around 88% CD8). The study noted that FACS-sorted repertoires could contain abundant clonotypes contaminating from the bulk population.

Between the trimmed V and J ends, which lost 3 bases and 6 bases, there was a span of 11 bases. Germline CDR1 and CDR2: MGHRA and YSYEKL. This CDR3 has 13 amino acids. In making TCR cDNA, 5'RACE template switching added a universal primer site and UMIs to it. TCRdb ran MiXCR on the 5' RACE reads and lists one entry per CDR3 protein. The sample gives just over 250,000 distinct CDR3 sequences, around 5.2% of which show up once; less than 3.5% is in the top ten. The chain has TRBV4-1 and TRBJ1-1, with unresolved D. The receptor's source is a man aged 18 to 30 who received the YFV17D yellow fever vaccine. The starting material was CD4+ T cells sorted from PBMCs, obtained on the day of the yellow fever booster vaccination. This CDR3 is CASSQKIASEAFF. The CDR3 nucleotides are TGCGCCAGCAGCCAGAAGATCGCTTCTGAAGCTTTCTTT.